These 8 T cell receptor beta chains came from one sample sequenced in a study of T cell responses to AZD1222 COVID-19 vaccine. Libraries were prepared by immunoSEQ multiplex PCR; TCRdb keeps only in-frame clonotypes and omits some of them. The sample has 72,000 or so clones, more than 75% seen once. The specimen comprised peripheral blood, sampled on day 0 of AZD1222 vaccination. Receptor source: an adult in good health.

The J gene is TRBJ1-2, the V gene TRBV10-3; no clear D gene. The CDR3 totals 13 residues. Per germline, CDR1 ENHRY and CDR2 SYGVKD. V gave up 1 base and J gave up 5 bases, with 8 bases separating them. CDR3 amino acids: CAISEWEDYGYTF. The CDR3 nucleotides are TGTGCCATCAGTGAGTGGGAAGATTATGGCTACACCTTC.

This chain links TRBV7-2 with TRBJ2-2, with a tentative D call TRBD1 (5 bases). Germline assignment: CDR1 SGHTA and CDR2 FQGNSA. This CDR3 has 14 amino acids. V dropped 3 bases and J dropped 8 bases, with 13 bases sitting between them. This CDR3 is CASSLTATVGELFF. The CDR3 nucleotides read TGTGCCAGCAGCTTGACAGCGACCGTGGGGGAGCTGTTTTTT.

This clone showed up just once. V usage is TRBV20-1 and J usage is TRBJ1-3; no definite D call. There are 11 residues in the CDR3. V lost 3 bases to trimming and J lost 3 bases, with 3 bases between them. Germline V CDR1 and CDR2: DFQATT, SNEGSKA (reference sequence). As DNA, the CDR3 is TGCAGTGCTAGGGGTGGAAACACCATATATTTT. It encodes CSARGGNTIYF.

The chain is built from TRBV3-1 (or the pseudogene TRBV3-2) and TRBJ2-2, with D possibly being TRBD2 (6 bases). From germline, CDR1 is LGHDT and CDR2 YNNKEL (reference sequence). V gave up 6 bases and J gave up 5 bases, with 16 bases separating them. This CDR3 has 15 amino acids. The CDR3 DNA reads as TGTGCCAGCAGACACACTAGCTCGGGGACCGGGGAGCTGTTTTTT. Translation gives CASRHTSSGTGELFF.

The chain employs TRBV15 and TRBJ1-1; D uncertain. Germline CDR1 reads LNHNV; CDR2 reads YYDKDF (reference sequence). Between the trimmed V and J ends, which lost 3 bases and 0 bases, there was a span of 5 bases. This CDR3 region has 13 residues. In DNA form, the CDR3 reads TGTGCCACCAGCAGGGGCTTGAACACTGAAGCTTTCTTT. Translating it yields CATSRGLNTEAFF.

This clone was seen only a few times. The chain links TRBV2 to TRBJ1-2; 9 bases are a match to TRBD1. Germline CDR1 reads SNHLY; CDR2 reads FYNNEI. V gave up 5 bases and J gave up 1 base; unmatched junction bases: 17. The CDR3 is made up of 19 amino acids. The CDR3 sequence is CASSTKLQGARGVNYGYTF. CDR3 nucleotides: TGTGCCAGCAGTACAAAATTACAGGGGGCGCGAGGGGTTAACTATGGCTACACCTTC.

This rearrangement joins TRBV9 to TRBJ2-1, with 9 nucleotides matching TRBD2. J gave up 9 bases and V 5 bases, and 21 bases lay outside the gene matches. The CDR3 consists of 18 residues. Germline assignment: CDR1 SGDLS and CDR2 YYNGEE. CDR3 region: CASSARASIAGEGGEQFF. The CDR3 DNA reads TGTGCCAGCAGTGCCCGCGCCTCTATAGCGGGAGAAGGAGGTGAGCAGTTCTTC.

This chain connects TRBV7-2 to TRBJ2-2; the match to TRBD2 covers 7 bases. Looked up from germline, CDR1 is SGHTA and CDR2 is FQGNSA. J lost 6 bases, V lost 5 bases, and 3 bases had no gene match. This CDR3 contains 13 residues. This CDR3 reads CASSHREAGELFF. Written as DNA, the CDR3 is TGTGCCAGCAGCCACCGGGAGGCCGGGGAGCTGTTTTTT.